One and the same sample provided the 16 T cell receptor beta chains below, sequenced in a study of shared T cell receptors in the human thymus. Data came from immunoSEQ multiplex PCR; TCRdb stores just in-frame clones and leaves some out. The sample lists hundreds of thousands of clones; roughly 90% were seen once. These records were also assigned to another study, of human thymus T cells.

Sequencing was carried out using thymocytes. The source is a boy under three years old with a congenital heart defect.

The rearrangement uses TRBV10-1 and TRBJ2-2, with 7 positions matching TRBD2. The CDR3 runs 14 residues. Trimming at V came to 10 bases and at J to 2 bases, leaving 7 bases not matched to a gene. CDR1 is WNHNN, CDR2 SYGVQD, per germline (reference sequence). The CDR3 DNA is TGCGCCAACCCCAGCGGGGCCAACACCGGGGAGCTGTTTTTT. It yields the protein CANPSGANTGELFF.

This chain links TRBV6-6 with TRBJ2-7; weak D call: TRBD2 (6 bases). Trimming left V 0 bases short and J 3 bases short, with 15 bases between. This CDR3 spans 16 amino acids. Germline CDR1 MNHNY, CDR2 SVGAGI (reference sequence). In DNA form, the CDR3 reads TGTGCCAGCAGTTACTCACCCCGGGAGAACGTCTACGAGCAGTACTTC. It translates to CASSYSPRENVYEQYF.

This clone was recorded only once. The CDR3 bases are TGTGCCAGCAGAGGCGGGGGATTCACCGGGGAGCTGTTTTTT. It codes for CASRGGGFTGELFF. The chain is built from TRBV11-3 and TRBJ2-2, with 7 nucleotides matching TRBD2. J was trimmed by 4 bases and V by 6 bases; bases with no gene match: 5. This CDR3 region has 14 residues. CDR1 and CDR2 from the germline V gene are SGHNT and YENEEA.

The chain carries TRBV7-9 and TRBJ2-7; a weak D match, TRBD2 (6 bases). The germline V gene has CDR1 SEHNR and CDR2 FQNEAQ (reference sequence). The V end was cut by 5 bases, the J end by 11 bases, with 25 bases between. The CDR3 consists of 15 residues. CDR3 residues: CASSPGSQDHTLEYF. The DNA of the CDR3 is TGTGCCAGCAGCCCCGGGAGCCAGGACCACACGCTGGAGTACTTC.

A remark on this clone: The sample contains more than one DNA sequence encoding this CDR3. The rearrangement uses TRBV5-1 and TRBJ2-5; no firm D call. Germline V CDR1 and CDR2: SGHRS, YFSETQ. V was trimmed by 0 bases and J by 3 bases, leaving 6 bases between them. The CDR3 is 13 residues long. CDR3 in DNA: TGCGCCAGCAGCTTGGTGTCAGAAGAGACCCAGTACTTC. This translates into CASSLVSEETQYF.

This chain joins TRBV4-3 and TRBJ2-3, with D possibly matching TRBD1 (6 bases). This CDR3 is 16 amino acids long. Germline V gene lookup returns CDR1 LGHNA and CDR2 YSLEER. Trimming removed 4 bases at V and 3 bases at J, with 17 bases between. As DNA, the CDR3 is TGCGCCAGCAGCCCCCAGCATCACAGGGTGACAGATACGCAGTATTTT. It encodes CASSPQHHRVTDTQYF.

The genes are TRBV15 and TRBJ2-7; 7 nucleotides match TRBD1. The CDR3 runs 15 residues. Germline V gives CDR1 LNHNV, CDR2 YYDKDF (reference sequence). V lost 4 bases to trimming and J lost 2 bases; unmatched junction nucleotides: 8. CDR3 bases: TGTGCCACCAGCACCCGTGAGGGGGCTCCCTACGAGCAGTACTTC. Translating gives CATSTREGAPYEQYF.

This chain joins TRBV11-2 and TRBJ2-5; 9 bases match TRBD1. The V and J ends lost 1 base and 4 bases, in that order; junction bases with no gene match: 7. The CDR3 has 16 residues. CDR1 is SGHAT and CDR2 is FQNNGV in the germline V gene. CDR3: CASSLAHRGRVETQYF. The CDR3 DNA reads as TGTGCCAGCAGCTTAGCACACAGGGGGCGGGTAGAGACCCAGTACTTC.

The chain uses TRBV19 and TRBJ2-7, with 14 positions matching TRBD2. The CDR3 extends over 16 amino acids. With 3 bases clipped from V and 4 bases from J, the junction kept 5 bases outside the gene matches. The germline V gene has CDR1 LNHDA and CDR2 SQIVND (reference sequence). The CDR3, as DNA: TGTGCCAGTAGTATGGGACTAGCGGGAGTCTTTTACGAGCAGTACTTC. The encoded protein is CASSMGLAGVFYEQYF.

The V and J genes are TRBV7-9 and TRBJ2-1, with TRBD1 as a possible D gene (6 bases). The V gene's germline CDR1 is SEHNR and CDR2 FQNEAQ (reference sequence). CDR3 length: 15 residues. Trimming pared 3 bases from V and 3 bases from J, leaving 12 bases between. The DNA for the CDR3 is TGTGCCAGCAGCTTTAACCGGGACATCTACAATGAGCAGTTCTTC. As protein: CASSFNRDIYNEQFF.

The chain couples TRBV11-1 to TRBJ2-7; possible D gene TRBD1, 6 bases. Looked up from germline, CDR1 is SGHAT and CDR2 is FQDESV (reference sequence). This CDR3 is built from 13 residues. Trimming pared 5 bases from V and 6 bases from J, leaving 14 bases between. CDR3 nucleotide sequence: TGTGCCAGCAGCCAAAACAGGGAGAGCGAGCAGTACTTC. Translating it yields CASSQNRESEQYF.

V is TRBV7-6 and J is TRBJ1-1; D is possibly TRBD1 (6 bases). Germline V CDR1 and CDR2: SGHVS, FNYEAQ. The V gene lost 5 bases and the J gene lost 1 base, with 8 bases spanning the gap. This CDR3 region has 13 residues. CDR3 sequence reads: CASSGQPNTEAFF. The CDR3 region has the DNA TGTGCCAGCAGCGGACAGCCGAACACTGAAGCTTTCTTT.

CDR3 region: CAQKETQYF. In DNA, the CDR3 is TGCGCCCAAAAAGAGACCCAGTACTTC. J is TRBJ2-5 and V is TRBV23-1; D gene ambiguous. TRBV23-1 is reported as an ORF; its role is uncertain. The V end was cut by 11 bases, the J end by 3 bases, with 4 bases between. This CDR3 has 9 amino acids.

V and J are TRBV7-2 and TRBJ2-7; 11 bases fit TRBD2. CDR3 length equals 15 residues. Trimming at V came to 5 bases and at J to 2 bases, leaving 5 bases not matched to a gene. Germline CDR1 and CDR2: SGHTA and FQGNSA. The CDR3 DNA reads as TGTGCCAGCAGCCCCGGGACTAGCGGAGCCTACGAGCAGTACTTC. This encodes CASSPGTSGAYEQYF. The full variable domain, completed using reference TRBV7-2 and TRBJ2-7, is GAGVSQSPSNKVTEKGKDVELRCDPISGHTALYWYRQSLGQGLEFLIYFQGNSAPDKSGLPSDRFSAERTGGSVSTLTIQRTQQEDSAVYLCASSPGTSGAYEQYFGPGTRLTVT.

The chain links TRBV7-6 to TRBJ2-7; 10 bases are shared with TRBD1. Germline CDR1 SGHVS, CDR2 FNYEAQ. The CDR3 extends over 13 amino acids. V dropped 4 bases and J dropped 7; count of bases not matched to a gene: 4. The CDR3 is CASSSDRGREQYF. The CDR3 DNA sequence: TGTGCCAGCAGCTCCGACAGGGGGCGGGAGCAGTACTTC.

The genes are TRBV5-1 and TRBJ1-2; 7 bases fit TRBD1. From germline, CDR1 is SGHRS and CDR2 YFSETQ. The CDR3 has 15 amino acids. V lost 6 bases to trimming and J lost 4 bases; unmatched junction nucleotides: 12. The DNA for the CDR3 is TGCGCCAGCACCATGAGGGGACAGAGCTTCTATGGCTACACCTTC. Translated: CASTMRGQSFYGYTF.